The clone carrying this T cell receptor (beta chain) came up a few times. Its antigen is undetermined. These data come from a study of vaccination effects on CD4 cells after COVID-19. About the study: It was a median of 72 days after the second dose that post-vaccine samples were obtained.

In the ViraFEST assay, antigen-specific CD4+ clonotypes were identified by expansion after peptide-pool stimulation. Following 10 days of culture, CD4+ T cells were isolated. Vaccine administered to participants consisted of two doses of either BNT162b2 or mRNA-1273. The assay was immunoSEQ multiplex PCR, and TCRdb's table has in-frame clones only and misses some. The sample carries approximately 24,000 clones, over 75% recorded once. Trimming removed 4 bases from V and 6 bases from J; junction bases left unmatched: 1. The CDR3 is made up of 13 amino acids. Germline values: CDR1 ENHRY, CDR2 SYGVKD. The source was CD4+ T cells from PBMCs cultured with HCoV-NL63 spike peptides, collected after COVID-19 vaccination. This TCR was sampled from a human donor who received a COVID-19 vaccine. The J gene is TRBJ1-1, the V gene TRBV10-3; TRBD1 matches 11 bases. The CDR3 sequence: CAISGTGGPEAFF. The CDR3 coding sequence is TGTGCCATCAGTGGGACAGGGGGCCCTGAAGCTTTCTTT.